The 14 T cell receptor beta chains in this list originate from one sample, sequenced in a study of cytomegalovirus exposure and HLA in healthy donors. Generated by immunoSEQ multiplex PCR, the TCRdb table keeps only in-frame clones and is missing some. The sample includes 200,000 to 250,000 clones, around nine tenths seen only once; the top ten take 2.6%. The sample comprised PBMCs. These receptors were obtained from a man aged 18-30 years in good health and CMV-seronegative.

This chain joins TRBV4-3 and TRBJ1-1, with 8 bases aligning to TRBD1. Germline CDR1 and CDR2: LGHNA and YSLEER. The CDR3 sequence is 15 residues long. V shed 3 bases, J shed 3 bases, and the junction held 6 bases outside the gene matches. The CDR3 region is CASSQEMDRDTEAFF. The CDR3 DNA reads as TGCGCCAGCAGCCAGGAAATGGACAGGGACACTGAAGCTTTCTTT.

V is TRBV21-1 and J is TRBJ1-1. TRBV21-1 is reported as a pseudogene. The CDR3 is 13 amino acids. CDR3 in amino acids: CASSKPGSGRAFF. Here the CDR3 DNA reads TGTGCCAGCAGCAAGCCCGGGTCCGGGAGAGCTTTCTTT.

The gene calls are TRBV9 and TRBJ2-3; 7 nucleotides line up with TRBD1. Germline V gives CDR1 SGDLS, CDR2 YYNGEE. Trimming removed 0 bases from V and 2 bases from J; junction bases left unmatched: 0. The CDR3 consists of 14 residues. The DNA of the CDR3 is TGTGCCAGCAGCGTAGAGGGGGCCACAGATACGCAGTATTTT. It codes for CASSVEGATDTQYF.

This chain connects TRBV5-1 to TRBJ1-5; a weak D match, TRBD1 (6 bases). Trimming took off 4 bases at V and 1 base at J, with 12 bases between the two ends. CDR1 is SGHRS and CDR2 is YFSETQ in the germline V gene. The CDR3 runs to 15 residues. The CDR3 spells CASSLGGLSNQPQHF. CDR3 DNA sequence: TGCGCCAGCAGCCTAGGGGGTTTAAGCAATCAGCCCCAGCATTTT.

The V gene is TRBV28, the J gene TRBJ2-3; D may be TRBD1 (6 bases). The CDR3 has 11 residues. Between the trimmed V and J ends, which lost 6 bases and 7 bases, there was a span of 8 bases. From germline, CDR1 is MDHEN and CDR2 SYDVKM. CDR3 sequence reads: CASRDRHTQYF. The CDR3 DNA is TGTGCCAGCAGAGACAGGCATACGCAGTATTTT.

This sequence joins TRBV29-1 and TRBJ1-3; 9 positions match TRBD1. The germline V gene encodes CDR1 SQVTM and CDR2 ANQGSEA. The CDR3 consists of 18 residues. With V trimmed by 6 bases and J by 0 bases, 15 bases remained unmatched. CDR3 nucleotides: TGCAGCGTCTTGACCGGGACAGGGCCATCCCACTCTGGAAACACCATATATTTT. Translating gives CSVLTGTGPSHSGNTIYF.

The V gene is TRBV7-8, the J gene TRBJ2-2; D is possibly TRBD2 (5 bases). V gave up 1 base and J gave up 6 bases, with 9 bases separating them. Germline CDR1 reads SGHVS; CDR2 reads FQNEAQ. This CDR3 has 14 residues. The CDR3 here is CASSLVPEAGELFF. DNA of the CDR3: TGTGCCAGCAGCTTAGTGCCGGAGGCCGGGGAGCTGTTTTTT.

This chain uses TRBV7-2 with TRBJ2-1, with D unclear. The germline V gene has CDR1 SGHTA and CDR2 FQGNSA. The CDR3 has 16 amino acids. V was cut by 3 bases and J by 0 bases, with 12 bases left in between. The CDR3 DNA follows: TGTGCCAGCAGCTTGTTTGGCGGTGCCTCCTACAATGAGCAGTTCTTC. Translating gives CASSLFGGASYNEQFF.

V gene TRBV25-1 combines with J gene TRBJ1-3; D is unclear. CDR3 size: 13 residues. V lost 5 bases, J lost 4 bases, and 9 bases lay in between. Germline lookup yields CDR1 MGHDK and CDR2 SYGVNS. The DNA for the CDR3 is TGTGCCAGCAGTCGGGTCGGCGGAAACACCATATATTTT. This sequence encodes CASSRVGGNTIYF.

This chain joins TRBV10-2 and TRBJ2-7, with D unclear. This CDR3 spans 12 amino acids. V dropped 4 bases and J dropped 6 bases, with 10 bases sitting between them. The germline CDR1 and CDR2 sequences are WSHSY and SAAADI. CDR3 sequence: CASSVYGGEQYF. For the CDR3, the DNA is TGCGCCAGCAGTGTGTACGGCGGCGAGCAGTACTTC.

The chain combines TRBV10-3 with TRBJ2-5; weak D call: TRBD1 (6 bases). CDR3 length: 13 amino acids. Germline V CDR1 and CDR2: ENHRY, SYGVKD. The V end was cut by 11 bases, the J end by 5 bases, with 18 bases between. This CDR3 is CASHRDIRETQYF. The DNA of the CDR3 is TGTGCCTCCCACCGGGACATACGGGAGACCCAGTACTTC.

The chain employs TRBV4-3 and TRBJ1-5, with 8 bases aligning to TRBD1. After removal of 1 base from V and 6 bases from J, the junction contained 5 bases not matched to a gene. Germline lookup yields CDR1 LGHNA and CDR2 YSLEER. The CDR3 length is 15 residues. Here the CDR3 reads CASSQVQGVSQPQHF. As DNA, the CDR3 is TGCGCCAGCAGCCAAGTACAGGGGGTCAGTCAGCCCCAGCATTTT.

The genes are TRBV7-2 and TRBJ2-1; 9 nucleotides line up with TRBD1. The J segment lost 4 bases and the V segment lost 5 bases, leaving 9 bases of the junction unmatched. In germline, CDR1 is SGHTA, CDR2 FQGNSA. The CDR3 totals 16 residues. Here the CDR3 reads CASSPRTGGGYNEQFF. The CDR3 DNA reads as TGTGCCAGCAGCCCAAGAACAGGGGGCGGGTACAATGAGCAGTTCTTC.

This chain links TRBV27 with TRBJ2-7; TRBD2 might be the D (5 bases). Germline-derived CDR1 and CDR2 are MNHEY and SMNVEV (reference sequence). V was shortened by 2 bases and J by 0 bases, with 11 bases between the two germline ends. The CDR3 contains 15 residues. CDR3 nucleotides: TGTGCCAGCAGTTTACGAGGGCTAAGCTCCTACGAGCAGTACTTC. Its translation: CASSLRGLSSYEQYF.